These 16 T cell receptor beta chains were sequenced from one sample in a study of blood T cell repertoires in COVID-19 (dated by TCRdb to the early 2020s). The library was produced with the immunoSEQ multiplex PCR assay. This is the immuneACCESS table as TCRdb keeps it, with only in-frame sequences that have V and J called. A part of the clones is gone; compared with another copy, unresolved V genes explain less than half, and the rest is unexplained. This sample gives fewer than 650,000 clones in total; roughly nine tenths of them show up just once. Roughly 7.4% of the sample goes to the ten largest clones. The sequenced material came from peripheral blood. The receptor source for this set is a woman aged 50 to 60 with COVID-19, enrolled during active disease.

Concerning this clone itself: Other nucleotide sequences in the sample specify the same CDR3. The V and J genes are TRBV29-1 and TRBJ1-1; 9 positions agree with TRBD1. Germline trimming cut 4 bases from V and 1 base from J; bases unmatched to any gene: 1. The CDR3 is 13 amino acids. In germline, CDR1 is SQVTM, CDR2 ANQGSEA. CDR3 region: CSVGDRANTEAFF. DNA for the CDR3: TGCAGCGTTGGGGACAGGGCGAACACTGAAGCTTTCTTT.

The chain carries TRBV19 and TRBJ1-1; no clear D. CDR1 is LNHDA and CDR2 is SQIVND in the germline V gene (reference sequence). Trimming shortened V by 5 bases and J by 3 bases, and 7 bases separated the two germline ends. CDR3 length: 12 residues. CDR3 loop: CASSAAYTEAFF. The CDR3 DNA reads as TGTGCCAGTAGTGCGGCATACACTGAAGCTTTCTTT.

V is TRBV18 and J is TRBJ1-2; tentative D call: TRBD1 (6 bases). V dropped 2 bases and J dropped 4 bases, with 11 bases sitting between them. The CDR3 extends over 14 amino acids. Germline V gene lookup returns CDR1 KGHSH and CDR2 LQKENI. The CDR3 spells CASSPIPDSYGYTF. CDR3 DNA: TGTGCCAGCTCACCAATCCCGGACAGCTATGGCTACACCTTC.

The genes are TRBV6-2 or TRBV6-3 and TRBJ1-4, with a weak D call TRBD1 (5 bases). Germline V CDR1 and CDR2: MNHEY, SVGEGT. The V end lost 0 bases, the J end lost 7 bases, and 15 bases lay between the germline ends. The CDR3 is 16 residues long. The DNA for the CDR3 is TGTGCCAGCAGTTACTCGGGTCAGGGCCCCGGTGAAAAACTGTTTTTT. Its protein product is CASSYSGQGPGEKLFF.

DNA of the CDR3: TGTGCCAGTAGTATCGGCCAGGGTGGCTACACCTTC. This translates into CASSIGQGGYTF. The J gene is TRBJ1-2, the V gene TRBV19; the D gene is possibly TRBD1 (5 bases). The germline gives CDR1 LNHDA, CDR2 SQIVND (reference sequence). V was cut by 3 bases and J by 7 bases, with 9 bases left in between. The CDR3 consists of 12 residues.

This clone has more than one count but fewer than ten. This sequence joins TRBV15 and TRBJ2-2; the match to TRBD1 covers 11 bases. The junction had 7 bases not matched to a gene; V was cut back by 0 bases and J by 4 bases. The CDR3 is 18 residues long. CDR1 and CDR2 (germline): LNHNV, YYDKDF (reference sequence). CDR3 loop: CATSRDRSGTGGTGELFF. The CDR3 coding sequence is TGTGCCACCAGCAGAGATCGATCCGGGACAGGGGGCACCGGGGAGCTGTTTTTT.

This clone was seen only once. CDR3 DNA: TGTGCCGTAGGGGCCGTCTACAATGAGCAGTTCTTC. Encoded protein: CAVGAVYNEQFF. The chain joins TRBV6-5 to TRBJ2-1; D may be TRBD1 (5 bases). Germline values: CDR1 MNHEY, CDR2 SVGAGI. V lost 11 bases and J lost 3, with 11 bases in between. The CDR3 is 12 residues long.

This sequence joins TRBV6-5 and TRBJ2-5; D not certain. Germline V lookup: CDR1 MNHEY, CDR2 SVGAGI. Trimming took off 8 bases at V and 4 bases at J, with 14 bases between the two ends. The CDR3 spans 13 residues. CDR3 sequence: CASEIPNGETQYF. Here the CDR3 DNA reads TGTGCCAGCGAGATCCCCAACGGAGAGACCCAGTACTTC.

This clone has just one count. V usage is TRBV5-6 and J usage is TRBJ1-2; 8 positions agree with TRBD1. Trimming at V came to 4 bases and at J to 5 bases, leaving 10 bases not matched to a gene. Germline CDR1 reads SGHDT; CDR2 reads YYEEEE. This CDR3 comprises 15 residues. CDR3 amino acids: CASSQETGVGYGYTF. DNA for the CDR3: TGTGCCAGCAGCCAGGAGACAGGGGTAGGATATGGCTACACCTTC.

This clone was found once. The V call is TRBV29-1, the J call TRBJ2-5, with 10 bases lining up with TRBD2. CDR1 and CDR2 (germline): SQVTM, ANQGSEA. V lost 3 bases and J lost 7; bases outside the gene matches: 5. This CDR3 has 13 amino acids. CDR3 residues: CSVELAGAGTQYF. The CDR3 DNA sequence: TGCAGCGTTGAGCTAGCGGGGGCGGGGACCCAGTACTTC.

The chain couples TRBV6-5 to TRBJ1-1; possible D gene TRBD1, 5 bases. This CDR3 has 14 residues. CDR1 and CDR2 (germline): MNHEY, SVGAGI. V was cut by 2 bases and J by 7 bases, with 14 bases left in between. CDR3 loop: CASSYIRGWNEAFF. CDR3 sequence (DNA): TGTGCCAGCAGTTACATAAGGGGTTGGAATGAAGCTTTCTTT.

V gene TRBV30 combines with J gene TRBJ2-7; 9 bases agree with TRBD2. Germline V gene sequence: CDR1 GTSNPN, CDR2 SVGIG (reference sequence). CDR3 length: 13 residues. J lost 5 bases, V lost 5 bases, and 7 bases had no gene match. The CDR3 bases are TGTGCCTGGTACCTAGCGGGGCTAAACGAGCAGTACTTC. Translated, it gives CAWYLAGLNEQYF. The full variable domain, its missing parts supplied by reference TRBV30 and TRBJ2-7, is SQTIHQWPATLVQPVGSPLSLECTVEGTSNPNLYWYRQAAGRGLQLLFYSVGIGQISSEVPQNLSASRPQDRQFILSSKKLLLSDSGFYLCAWYLAGLNEQYFGPGTRLTVT.

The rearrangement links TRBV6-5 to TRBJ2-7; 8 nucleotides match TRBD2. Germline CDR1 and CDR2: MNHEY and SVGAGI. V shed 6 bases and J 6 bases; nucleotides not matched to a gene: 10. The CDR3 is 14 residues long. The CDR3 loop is CASRLPYRGGEQYF. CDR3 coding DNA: TGTGCCAGCAGACTACCTTATCGGGGGGGCGAGCAGTACTTC.

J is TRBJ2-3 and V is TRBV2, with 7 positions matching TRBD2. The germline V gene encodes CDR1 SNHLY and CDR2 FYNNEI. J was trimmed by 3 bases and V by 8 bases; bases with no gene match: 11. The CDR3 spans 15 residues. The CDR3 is CASGGGTHNTDTQYF. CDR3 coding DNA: TGTGCCAGCGGGGGGGGGACTCACAATACAGATACGCAGTATTTT.

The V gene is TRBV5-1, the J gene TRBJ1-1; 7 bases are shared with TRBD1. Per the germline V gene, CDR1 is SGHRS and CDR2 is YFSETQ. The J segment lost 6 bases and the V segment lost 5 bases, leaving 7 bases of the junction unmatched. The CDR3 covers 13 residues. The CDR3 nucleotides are TGCGCCAGCAGTTCGCAGGGGGTGGCTGAAGCTTTCTTT. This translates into CASSSQGVAEAFF.

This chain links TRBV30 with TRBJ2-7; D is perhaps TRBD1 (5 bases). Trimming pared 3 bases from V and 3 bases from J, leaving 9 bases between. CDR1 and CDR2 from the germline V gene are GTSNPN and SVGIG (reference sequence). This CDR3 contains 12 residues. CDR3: CAWRGASYEQYF. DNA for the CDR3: TGTGCCTGGAGAGGGGCTAGCTACGAGCAGTACTTC.